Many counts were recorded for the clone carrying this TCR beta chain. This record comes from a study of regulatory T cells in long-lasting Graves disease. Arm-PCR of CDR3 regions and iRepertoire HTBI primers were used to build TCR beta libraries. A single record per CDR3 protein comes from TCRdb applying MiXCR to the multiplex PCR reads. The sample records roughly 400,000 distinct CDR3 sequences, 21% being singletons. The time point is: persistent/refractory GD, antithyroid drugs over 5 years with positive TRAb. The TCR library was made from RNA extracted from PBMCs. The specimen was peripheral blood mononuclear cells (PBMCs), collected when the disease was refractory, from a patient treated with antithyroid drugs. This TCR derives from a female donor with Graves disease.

CDR3 bases: TGTGCCATCAGTGCCACAGGGGTAGTTGAAGCTTTCTTT. Encoded protein: CAISATGVVEAFF. The chain couples TRBV10-3 to TRBJ1-1, with 7 bases lining up with TRBD1. The CDR3 is made up of 13 amino acids. V lost 4 bases and J lost 7; bases outside the gene matches: 6. The germline CDR1 and CDR2 sequences are ENHRY and SYGVKD.